Listed here are 27 T cell receptor beta chains from one sample, sequenced in a study of cytomegalovirus exposure and HLA in healthy donors. The protocol was immunoSEQ multiplex PCR, while the TCRdb copy is restricted to in-frame clones and leaves out a portion. Of about 220,000 clones in the sample, around 87% were seen once. The specimen sequenced was PBMCs. The receptors were sampled from a young man in good health and CMV-seronegative.

In its sample, this clone was seen once. This chain uses TRBV7-6 with TRBJ2-1, with 11 positions matching TRBD2. Losses at the gene ends were 5 bases for V and 4 bases for J; bases not matched to a gene: 7. CDR1 is SGHVS and CDR2 is FNYEAQ in the germline V gene. The CDR3 covers 16 residues. The CDR3 is CASSASGGQTYNEQFF. The CDR3 region has the DNA TGTGCCAGCAGCGCTAGCGGGGGGCAGACTTACAATGAGCAGTTCTTC.

The chain couples TRBV5-1 to TRBJ2-3; 9 nucleotides match TRBD2. Trimming removed 4 bases from V and 6 bases from J; junction bases left unmatched: 9. CDR3 length equals 15 residues. The germline CDR1 and CDR2 sequences are SGHRS and YFSETQ. CDR3: CASSPRAGGVDTQYF. The CDR3 region has the DNA TGCGCCAGCAGCCCGCGTGCGGGGGGGGTCGATACGCAGTATTTT. The full variable domain, rest sourced from reference TRBV5-1 and TRBJ2-3, is KAGVTQTPRYLIKTRGQQVTLSCSPISGHRSVSWYQQTPGQGLQFLFEYFSETQRNKGNFPGRFSGRQFSNSRSEMNVSTLELGDSALYLCASSPRAGGVDTQYFGPGTRLTVL.

The chain employs TRBV30 and TRBJ1-6; 7 bases align to TRBD1. Losses at the gene ends were 5 bases for V and 2 bases for J; bases not matched to a gene: 6. Germline CDR1 reads GTSNPN; CDR2 reads SVGIG (reference sequence). The CDR3 loop spans 15 amino acids. This CDR3 reads CAWRQGSTYNSPLHF. CDR3 bases: TGTGCCTGGCGACAGGGATCCACCTATAATTCACCCCTCCACTTT.

The V gene is TRBV5-6, the J gene TRBJ1-2, with D maybe TRBD1 (5 bases). The CDR3 runs 14 residues. Germline CDR1 SGHDT, CDR2 YYEEEE. Trimming took 1 base from V and 1 from J, leaving 8 bases between them. This CDR3 is CASSLTQGNYGYTF. CDR3 DNA: TGTGCCAGCAGCTTGACCCAGGGTAACTATGGCTACACCTTC.

The chain uses TRBV19 and TRBJ1-5; tentatively, D is TRBD1 (6 bases). Germline values: CDR1 LNHDA, CDR2 SQIVND (reference sequence). The V gene lost 7 bases and the J gene lost 5 bases, with 12 bases spanning the gap. The CDR3 is 13 amino acids. This chain's CDR3 is CASNRGQDQPQHF. The CDR3 nucleotides read TGTGCCAGTAATAGGGGACAAGATCAGCCCCAGCATTTT.

This clone was seen only once. The chain carries TRBV5-8 and TRBJ1-6; 8 positions agree with TRBD1. J gave up 7 bases and V 2 bases, and 5 bases lay outside the gene matches. CDR1 and CDR2 (germline): SGHTS, YDEGEE. This CDR3 has 15 residues. CDR3 nucleotides: TGTGCCAGCAGCTTTTTGAGACAGGGGAATTCACCCCTCCACTTT. Protein product: CASSFLRQGNSPLHF.

The chain links TRBV18 to TRBJ2-5; TRBD2 agrees at 8 bases. The V and J ends lost 0 bases and 4 bases, in that order; junction bases with no gene match: 4. Germline values: CDR1 KGHSH, CDR2 LQKENI. This CDR3 has 15 residues. CDR3 DNA sequence: TGTGCCAGCTCACCACCCAGCGGGGGCGGAGAGACCCAGTACTTC. Residues: CASSPPSGGGETQYF.

The gene calls are TRBV10-3 and TRBJ2-1; 9 nucleotides match TRBD1. With 6 bases clipped from V and 8 bases from J, the junction kept 5 bases outside the gene matches. This CDR3 contains 13 residues. Germline-derived CDR1 and CDR2 are ENHRY and SYGVKD. The CDR3, as DNA: TGTGCCATCAGCGACAGGGGGGGCGATGAGCAGTTCTTC. Protein sequence: CAISDRGGDEQFF.

The CDR3, as DNA: TGTGCCAGCAGTCCCTCACAGGGGGATGACAATCAGCCCCAGCATTTT. Translated, it gives CASSPSQGDDNQPQHF. The V gene is TRBV27, the J gene TRBJ1-5; TRBD1 agrees at 8 bases. Germline CDR1 and CDR2: MNHEY and SMNVEV (reference sequence). V lost 5 bases, J lost 3 bases, and 9 bases stayed unmatched. The CDR3 covers 16 residues.

The genes are TRBV29-1 and TRBJ2-2; D is unclear. This CDR3 comprises 11 residues. Germline loops: CDR1 SQVTM, CDR2 ANQGSEA. Trimming stripped 8 bases from V and 7 bases from J, with 11 bases between. In DNA, the CDR3 is TGCAGCTATTTATTTAGCGGGGAGCTGTTTTTT. This codes for CSYLFSGELFF.

This clone was detected only once. The chain recombines TRBV15 with TRBJ1-1; perhaps TRBD1 as D (5 bases). The V gene's germline CDR1 is LNHNV and CDR2 YYDKDF (reference sequence). Trimming cost V 5 bases and J 8 bases, with 18 bases left between them. The CDR3 loop spans 14 amino acids. The CDR3 protein is CATSRNRGGEEAFF. CDR3 nucleotides: TGTGCCACCAGCCGGAACCGGGGAGGGGAAGAAGCTTTCTTT.

The rearrangement joins TRBV4-3 to TRBJ1-2; D unclear. From germline, CDR1 is LGHNA and CDR2 YSLEER. V was clipped by 1 base and J by 8 bases, with 11 bases between them. This CDR3 comprises 13 residues. The CDR3 sequence is CASSQGREDGYTF. DNA of the CDR3: TGCGCCAGCAGCCAAGGAAGGGAGGACGGCTACACCTTC.

The rearrangement uses TRBV7-6 and TRBJ1-4; the match to TRBD1 covers 7 bases. The CDR3 has 14 residues. Germline V lookup: CDR1 SGHVS, CDR2 FNYEAQ. With V trimmed by 7 bases and J by 8 bases, 10 bases remained unmatched. This CDR3 is CASIPHPQGEKLFF. The CDR3 nucleotides read TGTGCCAGCATCCCCCACCCACAGGGGGAAAAACTGTTTTTT.

The chain employs TRBV6-5 and TRBJ2-3; TRBD1 aligns across 8 bases. CDR1 and CDR2 from the germline V gene are MNHEY and SVGAGI. The CDR3 loop spans 15 amino acids. Trimming removed 6 bases from V and 3 bases from J; junction bases left unmatched: 8. CDR3 loop: CASSRRQGTTDTQYF. As DNA, the CDR3 is TGTGCCAGCAGCCGCCGACAGGGGACGACAGATACGCAGTATTTT.

The chain links TRBV6-5 to TRBJ1-2; TRBD1 might be the D (5 bases). V dropped 6 bases and J dropped 3 bases, with 11 bases sitting between them. The CDR3 is 13 residues long. CDR1 is MNHEY, CDR2 SVGAGI, per germline. This CDR3 reads CASRKRGDYGYTF. The CDR3 DNA sequence: TGTGCCAGCAGAAAACGGGGGGACTATGGCTACACCTTC.

The chain has TRBV11-3 and TRBJ2-1; 13 bases agree with TRBD2. V shed 5 bases and J 4 bases; nucleotides not matched to a gene: 14. The CDR3 spans 19 residues. From germline, CDR1 is SGHNT and CDR2 YENEEA. DNA of the CDR3: TGTGCCAGCAGCCCCGGTTGGACTAGCGGGAGTCTTTCATACAATGAGCAGTTCTTC. Its translation is CASSPGWTSGSLSYNEQFF.

The chain carries TRBV28 and TRBJ2-5; tentative D call: TRBD2 (5 bases). Trimming stripped 7 bases from V and 5 bases from J, with 14 bases between. Germline-derived CDR1 and CDR2 are MDHEN and SYDVKM. This CDR3 spans 13 amino acids. The CDR3, as DNA: TGTGCCAGCACCATCGGAGGAGTGGAGACCCAGTACTTC. Its protein is CASTIGGVETQYF.

The rearrangement joins TRBV4-3 to TRBJ2-5; the match to TRBD2 covers 7 bases. CDR1 LGHNA and CDR2 YSLEER come from the germline V gene. The CDR3 is 15 residues long. The V gene end was trimmed by 0 bases and the J gene end by 4 bases; junction bases not matched to a gene: 5. The CDR3 spells CASSQDRGRRETQYF. In DNA form, the CDR3 reads TGCGCCAGCAGCCAAGATCGCGGGAGAAGAGAGACCCAGTACTTC.

The rearrangement joins TRBV7-2 to TRBJ2-7; 7 bases line up with TRBD1. The CDR3 spans 15 residues. The V gene's germline CDR1 is SGHTA and CDR2 FQGNSA. With 3 bases clipped from V and 2 bases from J, the junction kept 7 bases outside the gene matches. The CDR3 nucleotides are TGTGCCAGCAGCTTCCGGACAGGAGTTACCTACGAGCAGTACTTC. Encoded protein: CASSFRTGVTYEQYF.

The rearrangement links TRBV7-9 to TRBJ2-7, with 12 positions matching TRBD2. With 4 bases clipped from V and 7 bases from J, the junction kept 8 bases outside the gene matches. The CDR3 covers 15 residues. Germline CDR1 and CDR2: SEHNR and FQNEAQ (reference sequence). The CDR3 is CASSSPSGGAQEQYF. The CDR3 nucleotides are TGTGCCAGCAGCTCGCCTAGCGGGGGGGCCCAAGAGCAGTACTTC.

V and J are TRBV7-9 and TRBJ1-3; D is uncertain. The CDR3 covers 11 residues. Deletions cut 5 bases from V and 8 bases from J, with 7 bases between. Germline V lookup: CDR1 SEHNR, CDR2 FQNEAQ (reference sequence). In nucleotides, the CDR3 is TGTGCCAGCAGCCCGTCGGACACCATATATTTT. It translates to CASSPSDTIYF.

V and J are TRBV29-1 and TRBJ2-3, with D perhaps matching TRBD1 (6 bases). Germline assignment: CDR1 SQVTM and CDR2 ANQGSEA. The CDR3 is 13 amino acids. V was trimmed by 4 bases and J by 4 bases, leaving 12 bases between them. In nucleotides, the CDR3 is TGCAGCGTTGGTGTTTCAGGGGCAGATACGCAGTATTTT. It yields the protein CSVGVSGADTQYF.

This clone was detected a few times. The CDR3 spells CASSYRDFDSPLHF. CDR3 in DNA: TGTGCCAGCAGCTACAGGGATTTTGATTCACCCCTCCACTTT. The chain couples TRBV5-4 to TRBJ1-6, with D maybe TRBD1 (6 bases). CDR3 length: 14 residues. Germline CDR1 reads SGHNT; CDR2 reads YYREEE (reference sequence). Trimming stripped 3 bases from V and 8 bases from J, with 12 bases between.

The V and J genes are TRBV6-1 and TRBJ2-7; TRBD2 aligns across 7 bases. The germline V gene encodes CDR1 MNHNS and CDR2 SASEGT. V dropped 0 bases and J dropped 3; count of bases not matched to a gene: 8. The CDR3 spans 16 residues. The CDR3 nucleotides are TGTGCCAGCAGTGAAGCGGGGGGGAGGGCCCTCTACGAGCAGTACTTC. Amino acids: CASSEAGGRALYEQYF.

CDR3 in DNA: TGCGCCAGCAGCCAATGGGGGCAGGGGAGCACTGAAGCTTTCTTT. It codes for CASSQWGQGSTEAFF. The V gene is TRBV4-1, the J gene TRBJ1-1; tentative D call: TRBD1 (6 bases). This CDR3 is 15 amino acids long. V was trimmed by 2 bases and J by 4 bases, leaving 14 bases between them. CDR1 MGHRA and CDR2 YSYEKL come from the germline V gene.

J is TRBJ2-7 and V is TRBV11-2, with D tentatively TRBD1 (7 bases). This CDR3 spans 14 amino acids. V was clipped by 3 bases and J by 4 bases, with 13 bases between them. Germline V gene lookup returns CDR1 SGHAT and CDR2 FQNNGV. Here the CDR3 DNA reads TGTGCCAGCAGCTTGCAGGGGGGTCGGTACGAGCAGTACTTC. Its translation is CASSLQGGRYEQYF.

This chain joins TRBV6-6 and TRBJ2-1, with D maybe TRBD1 (5 bases). The germline V gene encodes CDR1 MNHNY and CDR2 SVGAGI (reference sequence). Deletions cut 5 bases from V and 0 bases from J, with 14 bases between. This CDR3 is 16 amino acids long. The CDR3 sequence is CASSVLGQISYNEQFF. The DNA of the CDR3 is TGTGCCAGCAGTGTCTTGGGGCAGATCTCCTACAATGAGCAGTTCTTC.